A selection of T cell receptor beta chains follows, all from one sample in a study of T-cell reconstitution after alpha-beta-depleted transplantation in children. TCRdb re-derived calls from the PCR reads in MiXCR, one entry per CDR3 protein. The table has hundreds of thousands of distinct CDR3 sequences, about 23% seen once. The sample in question was PBMCs, mostly from graft donor cells, obtained 360 days after TCRalphabeta/CD19-depleted stem cell transplant. Source of these receptors: a boy under two years old who had a stem cell transplant for acute myeloid leukemia, so the T cells may come from the graft donor. Each CDR3 is given with its conserved first and last residue. The order of the fields is J gene, D gene, V gene, clone size, CDR3 protein, CDR3 DNA. D genes are given only for firm matches. Size tells how often a clone was seen (once, few, many) or the class of an expanded clone, and some rows leave it out.

TRBJ2-1 . TRBV24-1 . CATSDTSGADFYNEQFF TGTGCCACCAGTGATACTTCCGGGGCCGATTTTTACAATGAGCAGTTCTTC
TRBJ2-1 TRBD2 TRBV20-1 . CSAGSLAGAHEQFF TGCAGTGCTGGGAGCCTAGCGGGGGCGCATGAGCAGTTCTTC
TRBJ2-2 . TRBV12-5 few CASGFRARVDTGELFF TGTGCTAGTGGTTTCCGGGCCAGGGTCGACACCGGGGAGCTGTTTTTT
TRBJ2-1 . TRBV7-9 many CASSPLGDEQFF TGTGCCAGCAGCCCCCTCGGGGATGAGCAGTTCTTC
TRBJ1-5 TRBD1 TRBV7-9 few CASSLETGALSNQPQHF TGTGCCAGCAGCTTAGAGACAGGGGCTCTCAGCAATCAGCCCCAGCATTTT
TRBJ2-1 TRBD1 TRBV29-1 many CSVGGQATYNEQFF TGCAGCGTTGGGGGACAGGCGACCTACAATGAGCAGTTCTTC
TRBJ2-1 . TRBV4-1 many CASSQGKQGGYNEQFF TGCGCCAGCAGCCAAGGGAAACAGGGAGGCTACAATGAGCAGTTCTTC
TRBJ1-5 TRBD1 TRBV24-1 . CATSDGTGVQPQHF TGTGCCACCAGTGACGGGACAGGGGTTCAGCCCCAGCATTTT
TRBJ2-7 . TRBV27 many CASSLYSRTYEQYF TGTGCCAGCAGTTTATACAGCAGGACCTACGAGCAGTACTTC
TRBJ2-2 . TRBV20-1 . CSARDPGQGGTGELFF TGCAGTGCTAGAGATCCGGGCCAGGGTGGTACCGGGGAGCTGTTTTTT
TRBJ2-7 TRBD1 TRBV9 . CASSAGQGISNEQYF TGTGCCAGCAGCGCTGGACAGGGCATTTCCAACGAGCAGTACTTC
TRBJ2-2 . TRBV12-3/TRBV12-4 many CASTLTGLLFF TGTGCCAGCACCCTGACAGGCCTGCTGTTTTTT
TRBJ2-5 TRBD1 TRBV6-5 few CASSLDRLLLKGETQYF TGTGCCAGCAGTTTGGACAGGCTCCTCCTTAAGGGAGAGACCCAGTACTTC
TRBJ2-1 TRBD2 TRBV7-8 many CASSIAGGYNEQFF TGTGCCAGCAGCATAGCGGGGGGCTACAATGAGCAGTTCTTC
TRBJ1-5 . TRBV20-1 many CSARTQDNQPQHF TGCAGTGCTAGGACCCAGGATAATCAGCCCCAGCATTTT
TRBJ2-5 . TRBV7-2 . CASSFVEGRETQYF TGTGCCAGCAGCTTCGTTGAGGGTCGGGAGACCCAGTACTTC
TRBJ2-6 . TRBV5-6 . CASSFGTGANVLTF TGTGCCAGCAGTTTTGGGACTGGGGCCAACGTCCTGACTTTC
TRBJ2-1 . TRBV5-6 . CASSYTGTRSSNEQFF TGTGCCAGCAGCTATACCGGGACACGGTCCTCCAATGAGCAGTTCTTC
TRBJ2-7 TRBD1 TRBV6-1 . CASSETRTGGINEQYF TGTGCCAGCAGTGAAACCCGAACAGGGGGAATCAACGAGCAGTACTTC
TRBJ1-2 TRBD1 TRBV28 many CASRRQGAAYGYTF TGTGCCAGCCGGCGACAGGGAGCGGCTTATGGCTACACCTTC
TRBJ1-1 . TRBV29-1 many CSALGAREAFF TGCAGCGCCCTCGGGGCCCGTGAAGCTTTCTTT
TRBJ2-5 . TRBV20-1 few CSARVIHGETQYF TGCAGTGCTAGAGTGATACACGGAGAGACCCAGTACTTC
TRBJ2-3 TRBD2 TRBV5-1 few CASSFYRRLAGNTDTQYF TGCGCCAGCAGCTTTTACAGGCGGCTAGCGGGGAACACAGATACGCAGTATTTT
TRBJ2-1 . TRBV19 many CASSIEGIPYNEQFF TGTGCCAGTAGTATAGAGGGAATCCCCTACAATGAGCAGTTCTTC
TRBJ2-5 . TRBV20-1 . CSARDASGGLLETQYF TGCAGTGCTAGGGACGCTTCGGGGGGCCTCCTGGAGACCCAGTACTTC
TRBJ2-1 TRBD2 TRBV12-3/TRBV12-4 . CASSPPPSGGRVEQFF TGTGCCAGCAGTCCCCCCCCTAGCGGGGGAAGGGTTGAGCAGTTCTTC
TRBJ2-7 . TRBV7-2 . CASSPRGAGYEQYF TGTGCCAGCAGCCCAAGAGGAGCGGGTTACGAGCAGTACTTC
TRBJ2-5 . TRBV6-6 . CAADQGVGTQYF TGTGCCGCTGACCAGGGAGTAGGGACCCAGTACTTC
TRBJ2-1 . TRBV7-8 . CASSPTGDKNEQFF TGTGCCAGCAGCCCGACCGGGGACAAAAATGAGCAGTTCTTC
TRBJ2-1 TRBD1 TRBV18 many CASSQPGGEQFF TGTGCCAGCTCACAACCAGGGGGCGAGCAGTTCTTC
TRBJ2-5 TRBD2 TRBV20-1 many CSVKGRGGETQYF TGCAGTGTTAAAGGACGGGGGGGAGAGACCCAGTACTTC
TRBJ2-7 . TRBV7-2 many CASSLWPSSYEQYF TGTGCCAGCAGCCTGTGGCCGAGCTCCTACGAGCAGTACTTC
TRBJ1-2 TRBD1 TRBV5-6 few CASSLAETGGAGGYTF TGTGCCAGCAGCTTGGCCGAGACAGGGGGCGCAGGTGGCTACACCTTC
TRBJ2-7 . TRBV5-1 few CASSPNNYEQYF TGCGCCAGCAGCCCGAATAACTACGAGCAGTACTTC
TRBJ1-4 . TRBV12-3/TRBV12-4 . CASRGAGTTNEKLFF TGTGCCAGCAGGGGTGCAGGGACAACTAATGAAAAACTGTTTTTT
TRBJ2-4 . TRBV29-1 few CSVDVLGPLSAKNIQYF TGCAGCGTTGATGTCCTGGGGCCTCTCTCAGCCAAAAACATTCAGTACTTC
TRBJ2-3 . TRBV27 once CASSFTGNSLTDTQYF TGTGCCAGCAGTTTTACAGGGAATAGTCTGACAGATACGCAGTATTTT
TRBJ2-3 TRBD2 TRBV11-3 . CASSLALAGQDTQYF TGTGCCAGCAGCTTAGCTTTAGCGGGGCAGGATACGCAGTATTTT
TRBJ1-5 . TRBV6-5 few CASSYSQVGANQPQHF TGTGCCAGCAGTTACTCGCAGGTCGGTGCTAATCAGCCCCAGCATTTT
TRBJ1-1 . TRBV29-1 many CSVGLPGGF TGCAGCGTCGGCCTCCCAGGTGGTTTT
TRBJ2-5 TRBD2 TRBV10-2 many CASRLAAYQETQYF TGCGCCAGCAGGCTAGCGGCGTACCAAGAGACCCAGTACTTC
TRBJ1-1 TRBD1 TRBV20-1 many CSVLRGRWEAFF TGCAGTGTCCTCAGGGGGCGTTGGGAAGCTTTCTTT
TRBJ2-3 . TRBV7-2 . CASSLARQSDTQYF TGTGCCAGCAGCTTAGCCCGACAGTCAGATACGCAGTATTTT
TRBJ1-1 . TRBV7-2 . CASSLASRGTEAFF TGTGCCAGCAGCTTAGCGTCCAGGGGCACTGAAGCTTTCTTT
TRBJ1-2 . TRBV7-9 . CASSFMGPYGYTF TGTGCCAGCAGCTTCATGGGACCCTATGGCTACACCTTC
TRBJ2-2 . TRBV4-3 few CASSPSEPQGSSTGELFF TGCGCCAGCAGCCCATCAGAACCACAGGGTTCCAGCACCGGGGAGCTGTTTTTT
TRBJ2-5 . TRBV15 many CATSRSGQLRETQYF TGTGCCACCAGCAGATCGGGACAACTCCGTGAGACCCAGTACTTC
TRBJ2-7 TRBD2 TRBV20-1 many CSARDELAGGFEQYF TGCAGTGCTAGAGATGAGCTAGCGGGGGGTTTTGAGCAGTACTTC
TRBJ2-6 . TRBV11-1 . CASSLGGTTRSGANVLTF TGTGCCAGCAGCTTAGGTGGGACAACCCGCTCTGGGGCCAACGTCCTGACTTTC
TRBJ1-2 . TRBV12-3/TRBV12-4 few CASSFKRDHGYTF TGTGCCAGCAGTTTTAAGAGGGACCATGGCTACACCTTC
TRBJ2-7 . TRBV7-9 many CASSLGQTREQYF TGTGCCAGCAGCTTAGGGCAGACGCGCGAGCAGTACTTC
TRBJ2-1 TRBD2 TRBV20-1 . CCARALAGGILYNEQFF TGCTGTGCTAGAGCCCTAGCGGGGGGAATTCTCTACAATGAGCAGTTCTTC
TRBJ2-1 . TRBV29-1 many CSVYGIGAYNEQFF TGCAGCGTTTACGGAATAGGGGCCTACAATGAGCAGTTCTTC
TRBJ2-5 TRBD2 TRBV5-1 . CASSLWTSGVGETQYF TGCGCCAGCAGCCTCTGGACTAGCGGGGTGGGAGAGACCCAGTACTTC